The subject of this entry is one T cell receptor beta chain. Here immunoSEQ multiplex PCR was the method, and the copy in TCRdb shows in-frame clones only, minus some. Of some 7,700 clones listed, over 90% are singletons. The data were taken from a study of T cells in tuberculosis. Background on the study: A South African cohort included IGRA-negative adolescents, latently infected IGRA-positive adolescents and adults with active tuberculosis.

Tuberculosis was confirmed by positive sputum smear and/or M. tuberculosis culture. This CDR3 comprises 16 residues. Sequencing was done on a sample of PBMCs. The sequence was obtained from an adult with tuberculosis. J is TRBJ1-3 and V is TRBV12-2; TRBD1, as called in the table, went unchecked against the DNA. TRBV12-2 is classified as a pseudogene. In DNA, the CDR3 is TGTGCAAGTCGCCCCCCTGGGCCCCTCTCTGGAAACACCATATATTTT. This sequence encodes CASRPPGPLSGNTIYF.